This T cell receptor beta chain was captured in a study of blood T cell repertoires in COVID-19. Overall study: COVID-19 samples from acute and convalescent phases originated in the United States, Italy and Spain. The analysed material was cDNA or gDNA that came from T cells, B-cell-depleted T cells, or PBMCs.

The CDR3 consists of 13 residues. Per germline, CDR1 ENHRY and CDR2 SYGVKD. The V and J ends lost 1 base and 9 bases respectively, with 10 bases between them. Methods used by the authors: The assay estimated nucleated cells by amplifying reference gene primers. Sequencing used immunoSEQ multiplex PCR; TCRdb keeps in-frame clones, though not all of them. V and J calls and clone size follow that table, whereas D and trimming were derived from the DNA. The data contain around 99,000 clones, 84% of them singletons. The chain recombines TRBV10-3 with TRBJ1-5, with D uncertain. The clonotype was recovered from a woman aged 80 or over with active or convalescent COVID-19. Sequenced input: peripheral blood. CDR3 bases: TGTGCCATCAGTGAGTTATCAGAATTGCCCCAGCATTTT. It translates to CAISELSELPQHF.